This T cell receptor (beta chain) was recovered during a study of OX40 agonist ivuxolimab in advanced cancers. TCRdb's table, derived via immunoSEQ multiplex PCR, lists solely in-frame clones and lacks some. The sample has 15,000 to 20,000 clones, about 90% seen once; the top ten hold 30% to 40%. Germline CDR1 and CDR2: MNHEY and SMNVEV (reference sequence). The CDR3 has 16 residues. The germline V and J ends were trimmed by 5 bases and 4 bases, with 19 bases remaining between them. This chain uses TRBV27 with TRBJ2-3, with D possibly matching TRBD2 (6 bases). The clonotype was recovered from an adult with an advanced solid tumor such as melanoma, head and neck, liver or kidney cancer. Sequencing was performed on CD4+ or CD8+ T cells sorted from blood, taken in a trial of the OX40 agonist ivuxolimab. This CDR3 reads CASSPNTGPGADTQYF. CDR3 nucleotides: TGTGCCAGCAGTCCCAATACAGGCCCGGGAGCAGATACGCAGTATTTT.